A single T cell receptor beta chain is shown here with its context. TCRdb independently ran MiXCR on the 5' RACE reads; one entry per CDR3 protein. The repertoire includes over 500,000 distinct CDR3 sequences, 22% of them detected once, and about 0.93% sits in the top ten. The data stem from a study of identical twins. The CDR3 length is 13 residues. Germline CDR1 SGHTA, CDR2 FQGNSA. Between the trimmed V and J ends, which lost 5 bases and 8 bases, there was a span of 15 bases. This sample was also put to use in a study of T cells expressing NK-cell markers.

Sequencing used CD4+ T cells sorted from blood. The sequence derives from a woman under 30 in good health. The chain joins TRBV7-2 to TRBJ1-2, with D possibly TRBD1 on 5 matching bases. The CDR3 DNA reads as TGTGCCAGCAGCCTCTCGGGACGGTGGGGCTACACCTTC. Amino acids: CASSLSGRWGYTF.